This T cell receptor beta chain was profiled in a study of T cells in Graves' hyperthyroidism and ophthalmopathy. Amplification targeted TCR beta CDR3 regions from RNA transcripts. Primed by the HTBI set, a first-round RT-PCR was run on the TCR CDR3. A single record per CDR3 protein comes from TCRdb applying MiXCR to the multiplex PCR reads. Of 300,000 to 450,000 distinct CDR3 sequences listed, approximately 14% are singletons. There are 12 residues in the CDR3. The germline gives CDR1 SGHVS, CDR2 FQNEAQ. Trimming took 5 bases from V and 3 from J, leaving 8 bases between them. The hyperthyroidism was newly diagnosed and had lasted under 2 months; the patients were aged 18 to 65.

The chain recombines TRBV7-8 with TRBJ2-7, with D perhaps matching TRBD1 (5 bases). What was sequenced was blood. The source of this sequence is a woman aged 60-75 years with Graves' hyperthyroidism. The CDR3 spells CASSRGYYEQYF. CDR3 bases: TGTGCCAGCAGCAGGGGATACTACGAGCAGTACTTC. Drawing the rest from reference TRBV7-8 and TRBJ2-7, the complete variable domain is GAGVSQSPRYKVAKRGQDVALRCDPISGHVSLFWYQQALGQGPEFLTYFQNEAQLDKSGLPSDRFFAERPEGSVSTLKIQRTQQEDSAVYLCASSRGYYEQYFGPGTRLTVT.